This TCR beta chain derives from a study of cytomegalovirus exposure and HLA in healthy donors. Study-wide background: A later analysis reported the same platform for the 110 or so validation repertoires and the roughly 700 first-cohort repertoires.

This table comes from immunoSEQ multiplex PCR, and its TCRdb copy is limited to in-frame clones, with some not included. This table has around 190,000 clones, roughly 81% appearing once. Findings and caveats of the study: First-cohort TCR clusters tended to co-occur in the 90 to 150 validation repertoires, a later analysis found. Generally TCR sequences proved uncommon, though certain public TCRs appeared in numerous donors.

In this sample, this clone turned up a few times. What it binds is not known. Germline V gene lookup returns CDR1 MNHEY and CDR2 SMNVEV (reference sequence). V was pared by 5 bases and J by 4 bases, with 12 bases between. The CDR3 is 13 amino acids. Donors were drawn from the approximately 110-subject validation cohort, separate from the 666-subject first cohort. The TCR originated in a woman aged 30 to 39 in good health and CMV-seronegative. The rearrangement uses TRBV27 and TRBJ2-7, with a possible D match to TRBD1 (6 bases). Sequenced sample: PBMCs. The CDR3 here is CASSPGTFYEQYF. DNA of the CDR3: TGTGCCAGCAGTCCCGGGACATTTTACGAGCAGTACTTC.